The clone carrying this T cell receptor (beta chain) was picked up a small number of times. V shed 4 bases, J shed 4 bases, and the junction held 5 bases outside the gene matches. The CDR3 contains 14 residues. Per germline, CDR1 SGDLS and CDR2 YYNGEE. As originally analysed: How many nucleated cells were present was estimated from reference gene primer amplification. Some clones are missing from TCRdb's copy, which holds only in-frame ones; the method was immunoSEQ multiplex PCR. That table furnishes V, J and clone size, whereas the DNA furnished D and trimming. The repertoire has approximately 110,000 clones, 80% to 95% of them found once; the top ten carry around 2.1%. The record originates from a study of blood T cell repertoires in COVID-19. Study-level background: The United States, Italy and Spain supplied acute and convalescent COVID-19 samples.

The chain has TRBV9 and TRBJ1-1; 9 nucleotides line up with TRBD1. This receptor was identified in a man aged 50-59 years with COVID-19, enrolled during active disease. Sequences were obtained from peripheral blood. The CDR3 region has the DNA TGTGCCAGCAGCCCCGACAGGGGGGTCACTGAAGCTTTCTTT. This codes for CASSPDRGVTEAFF. Supplemented by reference TRBV9 and TRBJ1-1, the full variable domain reads DSGVTQTPKHLITATGQRVTLRCSPRSGDLSVYWYQQSLDQGLQFLIQYYNGEERAKGNILERFSAQQFPDLHSELNLSSLELGDSALYFCASSPDRGVTEAFFGQGTRLTVV.